This T cell receptor (beta chain) was sequenced during a study of OX40 agonist ivuxolimab in advanced cancers. As for the study in general: Patients were dosed intravenously with ivuxolimab at 0.01 to 10 mg/kg every 2 weeks. Partial responses were seen in three patients, one with hepatocellular carcinoma and two with cutaneous melanoma.

Points on this clone: Antigen specificity is unknown.

Only in-frame clones appear in the TCRdb table, and some are missing; sequencing was by immunoSEQ multiplex PCR. Among approximately 54,000 clones, roughly 90% were seen once, and the ten largest hold 8.7%. Study results and limitations: Blood T cells, both CD4+ and CD8+, expanded clonally by week 6 at 0.1 to 3.0 mg/kg.

The timepoints at which blood was sampled were baseline, cycle 4 day 1, and cycle 7 day 1. The sequence derives from an adult with an advanced solid tumor such as melanoma, head and neck, liver or kidney cancer. Sequenced material: CD4+ or CD8+ T cells sorted from blood, taken in a trial of the OX40 agonist ivuxolimab.

The CDR3 loop reads CASSQGKRGPILYEQYF. Here the CDR3 DNA reads TGCGCCAGCAGCCAAGGAAAGCGCGGCCCGATCCTCTACGAGCAGTACTTC. This chain uses TRBV4-3 with TRBJ2-7; D gene unclear. Germline assignment: CDR1 LGHNA and CDR2 YSLEER. This CDR3 comprises 17 residues. Trimming took off 1 base at V and 3 bases at J, with 19 bases between the two ends.